These 3 T cell receptor beta chains came from one sample sequenced in a study of PD-L1 blockade in urothelial cancer. Measured with immunoSEQ multiplex PCR; TCRdb has only the in-frame clones, and not every one. The table has about 76,000 clones, roughly 84% seen once. Sequenced material: PBMCs, taken around atezolizumab (anti-PD-L1) treatment. The origin of the receptors is a man in his sixties or seventies with urothelial cancer.

This chain connects TRBV13 to TRBJ2-3, with 7 bases identical to TRBD2. The CDR3 totals 15 residues. The germline CDR1 and CDR2 sequences are PRHDT and FYEKMQ (reference sequence). J lost 4 bases, V lost 0 bases, and 4 bases had no gene match. For the CDR3, the DNA is TGTGCCAGCAGCTTAGGAATAGCGGGTGCAGATACGCAGTATTTT. Translation: CASSLGIAGADTQYF.

The chain combines TRBV10-3 with TRBJ2-7, with D possibly matching TRBD1 (5 bases). The CDR3 totals 12 residues. In germline, CDR1 is ENHRY, CDR2 SYGVKD. V lost 4 bases and J 3 bases, leaving 7 bases between the germline ends. The DNA of the CDR3 is TGTGCCATCAGTGGCCAGGGCTACGAGCAGTACTTC. Amino acid sequence: CAISGQGYEQYF.

On this clone: One end of the junction fails to match germline, which may point to a read error. The sample contains more than one DNA sequence encoding this CDR3. This CDR3 reads CASREGTGGMGEQYF. CDR3 DNA sequence: TGTGCCAGCAGGGAAGGTACAGGGGGCATGGGGGAGCAGTACTTC. The J gene is TRBJ2-7, the V gene TRBV6-1, with TRBD1 matching over 9 bases. CDR3 size: 15 residues. Germline values: CDR1 MNHNS, CDR2 SASEGT.